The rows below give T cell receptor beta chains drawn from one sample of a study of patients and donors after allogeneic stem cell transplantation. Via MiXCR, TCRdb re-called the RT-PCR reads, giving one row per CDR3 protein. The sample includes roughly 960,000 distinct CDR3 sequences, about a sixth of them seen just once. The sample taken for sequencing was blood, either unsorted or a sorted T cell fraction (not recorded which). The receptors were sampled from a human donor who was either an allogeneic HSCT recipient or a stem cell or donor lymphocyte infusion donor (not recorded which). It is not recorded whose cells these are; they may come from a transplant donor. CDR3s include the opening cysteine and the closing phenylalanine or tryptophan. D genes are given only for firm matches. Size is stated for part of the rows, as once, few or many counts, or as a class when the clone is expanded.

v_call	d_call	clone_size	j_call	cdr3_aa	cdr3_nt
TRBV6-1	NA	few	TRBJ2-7	CASSRTASSYEQYF	TGTGCCAGCAGCAGGACAGCGAGCTCCTACGAGCAGTACTTC
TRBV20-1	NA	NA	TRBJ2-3	CSAGGFYTDTQYF	TGCAGTGCTGGGGGGTTTTACACAGATACGCAGTATTTT
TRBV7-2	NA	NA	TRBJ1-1	CASKQGSSRGTEAFF	TGTGCCAGCAAACAGGGAAGTTCTCGGGGCACTGAAGCTTTCTTT
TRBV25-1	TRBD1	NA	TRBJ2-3	CASSELRGTGSTDTQYF	TGTGCCAGCAGTGAATTAAGGGGGACAGGGAGCACAGATACGCAGTATTTT
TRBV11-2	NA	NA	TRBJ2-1	CASSHMTGTSYNEQFF	TGTGCCAGCAGCCACATGACAGGGACTTCCTACAATGAGCAGTTCTTC
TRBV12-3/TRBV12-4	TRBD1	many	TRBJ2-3	CASSSRDRDTDTQYF	TGTGCCAGCAGTTCCCGGGACAGGGACACAGATACGCAGTATTTT
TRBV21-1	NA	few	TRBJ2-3	CASSTGDCLDTQYF	TGTGCCAGCAGCACAGGGGATTGCTTAGATACGCAGTATTTT
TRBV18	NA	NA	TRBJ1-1	CASSPRGRESAEAFF	TGTGCCAGCTCACCAAGGGGCAGGGAATCGGCTGAAGCTTTCTTT
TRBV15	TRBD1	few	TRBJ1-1	CATSREGQGEMGRTEAFF	TGTGCCACCAGCAGAGAAGGACAGGGAGAGATGGGTCGGACTGAAGCTTTCTTT
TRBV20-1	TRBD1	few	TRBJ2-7	CSAQGESYEQYF	TGCAGTGCTCAGGGGGAATCCTACGAGCAGTACTTC
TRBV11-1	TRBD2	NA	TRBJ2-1	CASSLARGGGSAEQFF	TGTGCCAGCAGCTTAGCGCGAGGCGGGGGGTCGGCTGAGCAGTTCTTC
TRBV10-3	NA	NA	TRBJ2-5	CAISNTGHPQETQYF	TGTGCCATCAGCAATACGGGACACCCTCAAGAGACCCAGTACTTC
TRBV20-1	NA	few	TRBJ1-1	CSARSGTGYTEAFF	TGCAGTGCTCGTTCCGGGACGGGGTACACTGAAGCTTTCTTT
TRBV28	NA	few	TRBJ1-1	CASRSPGQNTEAFF	TGTGCCAGCAGATCGCCGGGACAGAACACTGAAGCTTTCTTT
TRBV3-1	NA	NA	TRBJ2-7	CASSQVEAYEQYF	TGTGCCAGCAGCCAAGTAGAAGCGTACGAGCAGTACTTC
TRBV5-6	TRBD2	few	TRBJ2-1	CASSSAGGGEQFF	TGTGCCAGCAGTTCAGCGGGAGGAGGCGAGCAGTTCTTC
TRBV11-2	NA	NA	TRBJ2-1	CASSARQPSYNEQFF	TGTGCCAGCAGCGCCAGACAGCCCTCCTACAATGAGCAGTTCTTC
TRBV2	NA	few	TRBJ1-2	CASSESQNYGYTF	TGTGCCAGCAGTGAAAGCCAGAACTATGGCTACACCTTC
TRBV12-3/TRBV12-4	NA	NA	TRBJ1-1	CASSLTQGMYTEAFF	TGTGCCAGCAGTTTAACTCAGGGCATGTACACTGAAGCTTTCTTT
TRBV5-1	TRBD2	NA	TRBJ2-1	CASSLIAGPSYNEQFF	TGCGCCAGCAGCTTGATAGCGGGACCATCATACAATGAGCAGTTCTTC
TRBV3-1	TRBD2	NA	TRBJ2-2	CASSQATSGNTGELFF	TGTGCCAGCAGCCAAGCGACTAGCGGGAACACCGGGGAGCTGTTTTTT
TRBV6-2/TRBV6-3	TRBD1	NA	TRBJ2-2	CGSDRGVDTGELFF	TGTGGCTCGGACAGGGGAGTTGACACCGGGGAGCTGTTTTTT
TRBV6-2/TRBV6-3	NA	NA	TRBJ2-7	CASSYDRRHYEQYF	TGTGCCAGCAGTTACGACAGGCGACACTACGAGCAGTACTTC
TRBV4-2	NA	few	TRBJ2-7	CASSQDGWAYEQYF	TGTGCCAGCAGCCAAGATGGCTGGGCCTACGAGCAGTACTTC
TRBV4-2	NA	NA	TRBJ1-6	CASSQDQANSPLHF	TGTGCCAGCAGCCAAGATCAGGCCAATTCACCCCTCCACTTT
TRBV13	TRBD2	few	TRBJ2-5	CASSFTPTAGEETQYF	TGTGCCAGCAGCTTCACCCCTACAGCGGGAGAAGAGACCCAGTACTTC
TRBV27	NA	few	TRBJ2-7	CASSPFGLQQGYEQYF	TGTGCCAGCAGTCCCTTCGGGCTACAGCAGGGCTACGAGCAGTACTTC
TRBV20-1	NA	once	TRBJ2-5	CSATREGIQETQYF	TGCAGTGCTACCCGAGAGGGGATCCAAGAGACCCAGTACTTC
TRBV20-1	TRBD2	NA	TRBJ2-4	CSAASGRDNIQYF	TGCAGTGCTGCTAGCGGGAGGGATAACATTCAGTACTTC
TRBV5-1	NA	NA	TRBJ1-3	CASSLGHELGNTIYF	TGCGCCAGCAGCCTAGGACACGAGCTTGGAAACACCATATATTTT
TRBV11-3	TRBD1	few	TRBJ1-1	CASRYRGKEGEAFF	TGTGCCAGCAGATACAGGGGCAAGGAGGGTGAAGCTTTCTTT
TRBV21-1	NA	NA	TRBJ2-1	CASSSPWAAGGNEQFF	TGTGCCAGCAGCTCCCCTTGGGCGGCCGGTGGGAATGAGCAGTTCTTC
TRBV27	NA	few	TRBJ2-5	CASSFRTLTRETQYF	TGTGCCAGCAGTTTCCGTACCCTAACGAGGGAGACCCAGTACTTC
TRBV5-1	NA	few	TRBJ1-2	CASSFFDGRDGYTF	TGCGCCAGCAGCTTCTTCGACGGCCGGGACGGCTACACCTTC
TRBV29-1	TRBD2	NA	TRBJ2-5	CSSSRWTSGNLGETQYF	TGCAGCTCTTCCCGGTGGACTAGCGGGAATCTTGGGGAGACCCAGTACTTC
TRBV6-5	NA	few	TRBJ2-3	CASSLSRGLDTQYF	TGTGCCAGCAGTTTGTCGCGGGGTCTGGATACGCAGTATTTT
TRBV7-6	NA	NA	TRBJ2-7	CASSSTRGAYEQYF	TGTGCCAGCAGCTCTACGAGGGGGGCCTACGAGCAGTACTTC
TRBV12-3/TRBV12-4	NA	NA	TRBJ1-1	CASSLQQTLEAFF	TGTGCCAGCAGTTTACAACAGACCCTTGAAGCTTTCTTT
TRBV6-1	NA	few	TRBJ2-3	CASREGWGSPNTDTQYF	TGTGCCAGCAGGGAGGGTTGGGGCAGTCCGAACACAGATACGCAGTATTTT
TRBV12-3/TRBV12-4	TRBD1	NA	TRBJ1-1	CASREGQKNTEAFF	TGTGCCAGCAGGGAGGGACAGAAGAACACTGAAGCTTTCTTT
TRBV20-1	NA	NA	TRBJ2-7	CSAREWSSYEQYF	TGCAGTGCTAGGGAGTGGAGCTCCTACGAGCAGTACTTC
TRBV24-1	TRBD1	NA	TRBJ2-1	CATSALRGDRGYNEQFF	TGTGCCACCAGTGCCCTAAGAGGGGACAGGGGCTACAATGAGCAGTTCTTC
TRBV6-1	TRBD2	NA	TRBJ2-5	CASTRLTSRETQYF	TGTGCCAGCACCCGTCTGACTAGCAGGGAGACCCAGTACTTC
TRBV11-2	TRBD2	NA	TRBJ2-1	CASSTPWGRAYNEQFF	TGTGCCAGCAGCACCCCGTGGGGGAGGGCCTACAATGAGCAGTTCTTC
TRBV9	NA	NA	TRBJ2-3	CASSVAAYTETQYF	TGTGCCAGCAGCGTAGCGGCCTACACAGAAACGCAGTATTTT
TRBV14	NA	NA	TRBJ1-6	CASSQDNRIPLHF	TGTGCCAGCAGCCAAGACAACCGTATCCCCCTCCACTTT
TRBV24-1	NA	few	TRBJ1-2	CATSDAGTRGYTF	TGTGCCACCAGTGATGCCGGGACTAGAGGCTACACCTTC
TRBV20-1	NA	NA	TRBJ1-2	CSARRPGGQGGYTF	TGCAGTGCTAGACGCCCCGGTGGGCAGGGAGGCTACACCTTC
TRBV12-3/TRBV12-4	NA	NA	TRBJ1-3	CASTPWGMEGNTIYF	TGTGCCAGCACCCCCTGGGGGATGGAAGGAAACACCATATATTTT
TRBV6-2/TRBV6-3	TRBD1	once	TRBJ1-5	CASSTRDSLFNQPQHF	TGTGCCAGCAGTACCCGGGACAGCTTATTCAATCAGCCCCAGCATTTT
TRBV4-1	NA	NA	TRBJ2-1	CASSHRFRGSSYNEQFF	TGCGCCAGCAGCCATAGGTTCCGTGGGAGCTCCTACAATGAGCAGTTCTTC